This note documents a single T cell receptor beta chain sequence. Its target is unknown. There are 15 residues in the CDR3. Deletions cut 4 bases from V and 4 bases from J, with 17 bases between. The V gene's germline CDR1 is LGHNA and CDR2 YNFKEQ. The data were obtained in a study of identical twins. Study-wide results and limits: Findings came from cross-sectional statistics, without long-term follow-up of donors. Memory repertoires showed no such pattern, whereas abundant cord blood beta clonotypes carried fewer insertions.

TCRdb passed the 5' RACE reads through MiXCR, listing each CDR3 protein once. Of about 530,000 distinct CDR3 sequences listed, about a fifth were seen once; the top ten hold 0.48%. This sample also belongs to another study, concerning yellow fever vaccine responses in identical twins.

The source of this sequence is a woman aged 18-29 years in good health. This chain uses TRBV4-2 with TRBJ2-7, with a possible D match to TRBD2 (5 bases). Sequenced material: CD4+ T cells sorted from blood. CDR3 in DNA: TGTGCCAGCAGCCCTCCCCGGGGTAGCGCTTACGAGCAGTACTTC. It is translated as CASSPPRGSAYEQYF.